A selection of T cell receptor beta chains follows, all from one sample in a study of patients and donors after allogeneic stem cell transplantation. TCRdb re-derived calls from the RT-PCR reads in MiXCR, one entry per CDR3 protein. The sample records hundreds of thousands of distinct CDR3 sequences, 16% being singletons. Sequencing input: blood, either unsorted or a sorted T cell fraction (not recorded which). These receptors came from a human donor who was either an allogeneic HSCT recipient or a stem cell or donor lymphocyte infusion donor (not recorded which). It is not recorded whose cells these are; they may come from a transplant donor. Both conserved end residues are part of each CDR3. D genes are given only for firm matches. A clone size is listed for some rows: how often the clone was seen (once, few, many), or a class if it is expanded.

few,TRBV20-1,-,TRBJ2-5,TGCAGTGCTCCCCTGTGGAGGGGGGGCCGCCAGAGGAAGACCCAGTACTTC,CSAPLWRGGRQRKTQYF
few,TRBV4-3,-,TRBJ1-1,TGCGCCAGCAGCCAAGATTGGTACACTGAAGCTTTCTTT,CASSQDWYTEAFF
few,TRBV30,-,TRBJ1-2,TGTGCCTACACCGGTTTCCGGGATGGCTACACCTTC,CAYTGFRDGYTF
-,TRBV29-1,-,TRBJ2-7,TGCAGCGCCGGTACGGGGGTATACGAGCAGTACTTC,CSAGTGVYEQYF
many,TRBV7-2,-,TRBJ2-5,TGTGCCAGCAGCTCATGGCTGACGGAGACCCAGTACTTC,CASSSWLTETQYF
few,TRBV6-2/TRBV6-3,TRBD2,TRBJ2-1,TGTGCCAGCCGAAATAGCGGGGTCCAGAATGAGCAGTTCTTC,CASRNSGVQNEQFF
few,TRBV7-8,-,TRBJ2-1,TGTGCCAGCAGCTTAGAACGCCAAAGCTCCTACAATGAGCAGTTCTTC,CASSLERQSSYNEQFF
many,TRBV5-6,-,TRBJ2-7,TGTGCCAGCAGCCCGGATGGGGGCATTAGCCACGAGCAGTACTTC,CASSPDGGISHEQYF
-,TRBV11-2,-,TRBJ1-2,TGTGCCAGCAGCTTAGATCCTATTGGGAGCAGGGATGGCTACACCTTC,CASSLDPIGSRDGYTF
few,TRBV19,-,TRBJ2-7,TGTGCCAGTAGTATAGTTGGCTTCCTAGGCTCCTACGAGCAGTACTTC,CASSIVGFLGSYEQYF
-,TRBV5-6,-,TRBJ1-4,TGTGCCAGCAGCTTGGGTCGTCGCGAAAAACTGTTTTTT,CASSLGRREKLFF
-,TRBV7-9,-,TRBJ2-7,TGTGCCAGCAGCTCCCGGGACTCGAGCTCCTACGAGCAGTACTTC,CASSSRDSSSYEQYF
-,TRBV5-1,-,TRBJ1-3,TGCGCCAGCACCATCGACAGTCCCGGGGACACCATATATTTT,CASTIDSPGDTIYF
few,TRBV21-1,-,TRBJ2-7,TGTGCCAGCAGCAAAAGTCTGGTAATATCGGGACAGGGCTCCTACGAGCAGTACTTC,CASSKSLVISGQGSYEQYF
few,TRBV12-3/TRBV12-4,-,TRBJ1-6,TGTGCCAGCAGTCCTCTCCGGGGAGCACCCCTCCACTTT,CASSPLRGAPLHF
few,TRBV11-1,TRBD1,TRBJ1-6,TGTGCCAGCAGCTCAATACAGAACAGGGGAGGGTCCTATAATTCACCCCTCCACTTT,CASSSIQNRGGSYNSPLHF
-,TRBV4-1,TRBD1,TRBJ2-1,TGCGCCAGCAGCCGCCGACAGGGGGCTTTTGATGAGCAGTTCTTC,CASSRRQGAFDEQFF
few,TRBV30,-,TRBJ1-1,TGTGCCTGGAGTAACAAAGGGTCTAGGGGCACTGAAGCTTTCTTT,CAWSNKGSRGTEAFF
-,TRBV21-1,-,TRBJ2-7,TGTGCCAGCAGCAAATTGAGAAAGGGATCCTACGAGCAGTACTTC,CASSKLRKGSYEQYF
-,TRBV9,TRBD1,TRBJ2-5,TGTGCCAGCAGCGTACGACAGGGGGCTAGAGAGACCCAGTACTTC,CASSVRQGARETQYF
few,TRBV5-1,TRBD1,TRBJ2-1,TGCGCCAGCAGTCCCCCCGGGACAGGGAGGGATGAGCAGTTCTTC,CASSPPGTGRDEQFF
few,TRBV11-2,TRBD2,TRBJ2-1,TGTGCCAGCAGCTTCCGGACTAGCGGGGGGGCCGAAGTCTATGAGCAGTTCTTC,CASSFRTSGGAEVYEQFF
-,TRBV20-1,-,TRBJ1-6,TGCAGTGCTAGCCGATCGTTCCTTCTTCCAGATTCACCCCTCCACTTT,CSASRSFLLPDSPLHF
-,TRBV7-9,TRBD1,TRBJ2-3,TGTGCCAGCAGAGACAGGGACACCGATACGCAGTATTTT,CASRDRDTDTQYF
few,TRBV4-1,TRBD2,TRBJ2-2,TGCGCCAGCAGCCAGCGGGAGACCGGGGAGCTGTTTTTT,CASSQRETGELFF
-,TRBV4-1,-,TRBJ2-5,TGCGCCAGCAGCCTAAGCGGCGGGACACCCCAAGAGACCCAGTACTTC,CASSLSGGTPQETQYF
few,TRBV9,-,TRBJ1-5,TGTGCCAGCGCTCGGGATAGCAATCAGCCCCAGCATTTT,CASARDSNQPQHF
-,TRBV6-1,TRBD2,TRBJ2-1,TGTGCCAGCAGCGGTACTAGCGGGAGATCTGGCGAGCAGTTCTTC,CASSGTSGRSGEQFF
few,TRBV2,TRBD1,TRBJ2-1,TGTGCCTCTTACAGGGACAGGGGTAGCAATGAGCAGTTCTTC,CASYRDRGSNEQFF
few,TRBV7-3,-,TRBJ2-1,TGTGCCAGCAGCCTCACCGGGACGGTTTACAATGAGCAGTTCTTC,CASSLTGTVYNEQFF
many,TRBV4-1,-,TRBJ2-7,TGCGCCAGCAGCCCAGAAAACGGCGGAGGCTACGAGCAGTACTTC,CASSPENGGGYEQYF
few,TRBV20-1,-,TRBJ2-6,TGCAGTGCTCAGGACAGAAGTAGCTCTGGGGCCAACGTCCTGACTTTC,CSAQDRSSSGANVLTF
-,TRBV12-3/TRBV12-4,TRBD1,TRBJ2-1,TGTGCCAGCAGTTTAGCCGGGACAGCCGACAATGAGCAGTTCTTC,CASSLAGTADNEQFF
-,TRBV15,-,TRBJ1-1,TGTGCCACCAGCAGAGATTTAGAGGCGCCGAACACTGAAGCTTTCTTT,CATSRDLEAPNTEAFF
few,TRBV20-1,-,TRBJ1-5,TGCAGTGCTATTTCAGGGTTGGGTCAGCCCCAGCATTTT,CSAISGLGQPQHF
few,TRBV5-1,-,TRBJ1-1,TGCGCCAGCAGCTTGGCCGCGGGCACAGGGCACACTGAAGCTTTCTTT,CASSLAAGTGHTEAFF
-,TRBV11-2,-,TRBJ2-2,TGTGCCAGCAGCTCCTTGCCTGGGCGGGGGGAGCTGTTTTTT,CASSSLPGRGELFF
-,TRBV13,TRBD2,TRBJ2-3,TGTGCCAGCAGCTCAGGACTAGCGGGAATGGCAGATACGCAGTATTTT,CASSSGLAGMADTQYF
few,TRBV5-1,-,TRBJ2-2,TGCGCCAGCAGCTTCAGGGACGCCTTAGGGGAGCTGTTTTTT,CASSFRDALGELFF
many,TRBV5-1,-,TRBJ2-2,TGCGCCAGCAGCTTGGTGAGAGGGCGAGGAACCGGGGAGCTGTTTTTT,CASSLVRGRGTGELFF
-,TRBV18,TRBD1,TRBJ2-7,TGTGCCAGCTCACCACTTAATTCGGGATCAAGGGGGCTCTACGAGCAGTACTTC,CASSPLNSGSRGLYEQYF
few,TRBV19,TRBD2,TRBJ2-5,TGTGCCAGTAGTATACCGCCGGGGGGGGTGTACCAAGAGACCCAGTACTTC,CASSIPPGGVYQETQYF
few,TRBV20-1,TRBD2,TRBJ2-5,TGCAGTGCTGATGGGCGGGAGGGCGATGAGACCCAGTACTTC,CSADGREGDETQYF
few,TRBV19,-,TRBJ1-1,TGTGCCAGCCGGACATGGGGGGGGAACACTGAAGCTTTCTTT,CASRTWGGNTEAFF
many,TRBV5-5,TRBD1,TRBJ2-7,TGTGCCAGCAGCCCGGGACAGGGGAGCTCCTACGAGCAGTACTTC,CASSPGQGSSYEQYF
many,TRBV20-1,-,TRBJ2-3,TGCAGTATCGCGGAAACCAAAGATACGCAGTATTTT,CSIAETKDTQYF
-,TRBV6-2/TRBV6-3,TRBD2,TRBJ2-3,TGTGCCTCCCAGGAAGCGGGAGCTAAAACAGATACGCAGTATTTT,CASQEAGAKTDTQYF
-,TRBV11-1,-,TRBJ1-1,TGTGCCAGCAGTATATCGGCCCGAGAAGCTTTCTTT,CASSISAREAFF
few,TRBV20-1,-,TRBJ2-7,TGCAGTGCTAGAGCTAACAGGGAAAGCTCCTACGAGCAGTACTTC,CSARANRESSYEQYF
many,TRBV7-9,TRBD2,TRBJ2-5,TGTGCCAGCAGCAGACTAGCGGGAGTTTTGGAGACCCAGTACTTC,CASSRLAGVLETQYF
many,TRBV12-3/TRBV12-4,-,TRBJ2-1,TGTGCCAGCAGTTCAAGTATTGAGCAGTTCTTC,CASSSSIEQFF
few,TRBV6-5,TRBD1,TRBJ1-2,TGTGCCAGCAGTTACCCGGACAGGGATAAGGGCTACACCTTC,CASSYPDRDKGYTF
-,TRBV4-3,-,TRBJ2-1,TGCGCCAGCAGCCGAAGACACTCCTCCGAGCAGTTCTTC,CASSRRHSSEQFF
-,TRBV20-1,-,TRBJ1-3,TGCAGTGCTGGGGGATCTGGAAACACCATATATTTT,CSAGGSGNTIYF
few,TRBV7-2,-,TRBJ2-3,TGTGCCAGCAGCTCCCTCCGGGGGGCGCGTGGCACAGATACGCAGTATTTT,CASSSLRGARGTDTQYF
-,TRBV6-1,-,TRBJ1-2,TGTGCCAGCACCCCCCTTCCCCGACTGGCCCTGAGCTATGGCTACACCTTC,CASTPLPRLALSYGYTF
-,TRBV20-1,-,TRBJ1-5,TGCAGTGCTAGATCCCGCGGCCATAGCAATCAGCCCCAGCATTTT,CSARSRGHSNQPQHF
few,TRBV5-1,-,TRBJ2-7,TGCGCCAGCAGCTCGATACCCTCCTACGAGCAGTACTTC,CASSSIPSYEQYF
-,TRBV7-3,-,TRBJ1-1,TGTGCCACCGGGGTTCCGAACACTGAAGCTTTCTTT,CATGVPNTEAFF
-,TRBV6-5,-,TRBJ1-1,TGTGCCAGCAGTTACAGGCAACTGAACACTGAAGCTTTCTTT,CASSYRQLNTEAFF